Listed below are T cell receptor beta chains from one sample, sequenced in a study of CD8+ T cells in alopecia areata. The protocol was immunoSEQ multiplex PCR, while the TCRdb copy is restricted to in-frame clones and leaves out a portion. The repertoire holds more than 150,000 clones, with more than 55% as singletons. Material: CD4+ T cells sorted from blood, obtained at week 4, from a patient treated with tofacitinib. All receptors derive from a human donor with alopecia areata. The CDR3 runs from the conserved cysteine through the conserved F or W. Fields, in order: CDR3 length, V gene, J gene, CDR3 protein.

length: 12; V: TRBV29-1; J: TRBJ1-2; CDR3: CSVVVSRSGYTF
length: 13; V: TRBV29-1; J: TRBJ1-2; CDR3: CSARDSQNYGYTF
length: 13; V: TRBV4-3; J: TRBJ2-4; CDR3: CASSQAGKNIQYF
length: 14; V: TRBV5-4; J: TRBJ1-6; CDR3: CASSLRGANSPLHF
length: 15; V: TRBV27; J: TRBJ1-1; CDR3: CASSLSGAVGTEAFF
length: 16; V: TRBV5-4; J: TRBJ2-5; CDR3: CASSTRLAGDQETQYF
length: 13; V: TRBV4-1; J: TRBJ2-7; CDR3: CASSLSGSYEQYF
length: 16; V: TRBV7-2; J: TRBJ2-6; CDR3: CASSLGQGPGANVLTF
length: 14; V: TRBV18; J: TRBJ2-7; CDR3: CASSLRDRGYEQYF
length: 12; V: TRBV2; J: TRBJ1-1; CDR3: CASSVGSPEAFF
length: 14; V: TRBV27; J: TRBJ1-5; CDR3: CASSNTRGRQPQHF
length: 13; V: TRBV19; J: TRBJ2-2; CDR3: CASSRQDPGELFF
length: 15; V: TRBV30; J: TRBJ1-2; CDR3: CAWSVRPGQGVTYTF
length: 15; V: TRBV7-9; J: TRBJ2-5; CDR3: CASSPSWTSGETQYF
length: 15; V: TRBV14; J: TRBJ2-5; CDR3: CASSQVGVTQETQYF
length: 15; V: TRBV15; J: TRBJ2-2; CDR3: CATSSGRGWTGELFF
length: 17; V: TRBV4-2; J: TRBJ1-4; CDR3: CASSQGPLGSTNEKLFF
length: 15; V: TRBV5-1; J: TRBJ2-1; CDR3: CASSLGQGSYNEQFF
length: 14; V: TRBV18; J: TRBJ1-1; CDR3: CASSPLSRDTEAFF
length: 16; V: TRBV4-1; J: TRBJ2-3; CDR3: CASSQAPTGSTDTQYF
length: 11; V: TRBV30; J: TRBJ2-7; CDR3: CAWSGRYEQYF
length: 15; V: TRBV11-2; J: TRBJ2-1; CDR3: CASSFVKLAYNEQFF
length: 11; V: TRBV30; J: TRBJ2-2; CDR3: CAWSAAGELFF
length: 16; V: TRBV6-6; J: TRBJ1-6; CDR3: CASSPDPRLYNSPLHF
length: 14; V: TRBV7-2; J: TRBJ1-6; CDR3: CASSFLNRQEPLHF
length: 13; V: TRBV29-1; J: TRBJ2-7; CDR3: CSVRDPDRDEQYF
length: 11; V: TRBV29-1; J: TRBJ2-7; CDR3: CSVADRDEQYF
length: 14; V: TRBV27; J: TRBJ2-7; CDR3: CASSRPGANYEQYF
length: 15; V: TRBV9; J: TRBJ1-2; CDR3: CASSPTGQGYYGYTF
length: 20; V: TRBV7-8; J: TRBJ1-5; CDR3: CASSLSIYQGQYSPNQPQHF
length: 13; V: TRBV30; J: TRBJ1-1; CDR3: CAWIFQGVTEAFF
length: 13; V: TRBV7-9; J: TRBJ2-5; CDR3: CASSRQGAETQYF
length: 14; V: TRBV28; J: TRBJ2-5; CDR3: CASSTGHPVETQYF
length: 11; V: TRBV5-6; J: TRBJ2-7; CDR3: CASSWVAEQYF
length: 18; V: TRBV4-1; J: TRBJ1-1; CDR3: CASSTYPGQGTPGTEAFF
length: 13; V: TRBV7-2; J: TRBJ1-1; CDR3: CASSLQGNTEAFF
length: 12; V: TRBV28; J: TRBJ1-2; CDR3: CASSFGTGSYTF
length: 12; V: TRBV10-3; J: TRBJ2-1; CDR3: CAISPHGNEQFF
length: 16; V: TRBV23-1; J: TRBJ2-3; CDR3: CASSQSWQGGTDTQYF
length: 17; V: TRBV29-1; J: TRBJ2-1; CDR3: CSVAFAGVTGYPREQFF
length: 15; V: TRBV5-4; J: TRBJ1-6; CDR3: CASSPGPDPNSPLHF
length: 16; V: TRBV7-2; J: TRBJ2-4; CDR3: CASSLMGQGYSNIQYF
length: 14; V: TRBV30; J: TRBJ2-3; CDR3: CAWSGGRSTDTQYF
length: 15; V: TRBV27; J: TRBJ2-3; CDR3: CASSPDNPLVGAQYF
length: 16; V: TRBV7-9; J: TRBJ2-2; CDR3: CASSLASAQGTGELFF
length: 12; V: TRBV29-1; J: TRBJ2-5; CDR3: CSVRQGLETQYF
length: 13; V: TRBV30; J: TRBJ1-5; CDR3: CAWSVGPNQPQHF
length: 16; V: TRBV4-2; J: TRBJ2-2; CDR3: CASSQVGSGGTGELFF
length: 13; V: TRBV30; J: TRBJ1-2; CDR3: CAWSGVAGYGYTF
length: 14; V: TRBV5-4; J: TRBJ1-1; CDR3: CASSLAGGQVGAFF
length: 14; V: TRBV18; J: TRBJ1-2; CDR3: CASSPPTANYGYTF
length: 12; V: TRBV5-6; J: TRBJ1-4; CDR3: CASRRRLGELFF
length: 14; V: TRBV7-9; J: TRBJ1-4; CDR3: CASSLGQGFEKLFF
length: 16; V: TRBV19; J: TRBJ2-1; CDR3: CASSPSLAVSYNEQFF
length: 14; V: TRBV30; J: TRBJ1-5; CDR3: CAWSVSLGNQPQHF
length: 13; V: TRBV29-1; J: TRBJ1-6; CDR3: CSVEGQDNSPLHF
length: 16; V: TRBV30; J: TRBJ1-4; CDR3: CAWSDRGGGTPGKLFF
length: 15; V: TRBV4-2; J: TRBJ2-5; CDR3: CASSQVNLVQETQYF
length: 16; V: TRBV7-7; J: TRBJ2-1; CDR3: CASSLGGVSSYNEQFF
length: 14; V: TRBV19; J: TRBJ2-7; CDR3: CASSTAQGPYEQYF